Shown below are 28 T cell receptor beta chains from a single sample sequenced in a study of T cell repertoires in cytomegalovirus infection. Via MiXCR, TCRdb re-called the reads, giving one row per CDR3 protein. The table lists 370,000 or so distinct CDR3 sequences, about 35% of them singletons. These TCRs are of unknown antigen specificity. This specimen consisted of cultured PBMCs, obtained from culture after CMV antigen stimulation. The source is a human donor in good health (CMV status not recorded). Some clones in this sample may be carry-over from other donors' samples.

This clonotype appeared a few times. The chain joins TRBV18 to TRBJ2-3; D perhaps matches TRBD2 (6 bases). The germline gives CDR1 KGHSH, CDR2 LQKENI. CDR3 length equals 17 residues. Trimming took 3 bases from V and 0 from J, leaving 16 bases between them. CDR3 amino acids: CASSPISAGTSTDTQYF. The CDR3 region has the DNA TGTGCCAGCTCACCTATCTCCGCGGGGACTAGCACAGATACGCAGTATTTT.

This chain connects TRBV20-1 to TRBJ2-5; TRBD1 might be the D (5 bases). CDR1 and CDR2 (germline): DFQATT, SNEGSKA (reference sequence). Trimming removed 1 base at V and 3 bases at J, with 9 bases between. The CDR3 consists of 13 residues. This CDR3 reads CSARARAKETQYF. In DNA, the CDR3 is TGCAGTGCTAGAGCCAGGGCAAAAGAGACCCAGTACTTC.

On this clonotype: Because the CDR3's place on the DNA is in doubt, the DNA is left out and the CDR3 is given as listed by TCRdb. V usage is TRBV6-2 or TRBV6-3 and J usage is TRBJ2-1; the table's D gene call, TRBD2, was not cross checked with the DNA. Inclusive of both ends, the CDR3 amounts to 15 amino acids. From germline, CDR1 is MNHEY and CDR2 SVGEGT. The CDR3 loop reads CASSSSLDPHNEQFF.

Many counts were recorded for this clonotype. V and J are TRBV7-2 and TRBJ1-3, with TRBD1 as a possible D gene (6 bases). The CDR3 extends over 15 amino acids. Germline V CDR1 and CDR2: SGHTA, FQGNSA. The V end was cut by 5 bases, the J end by 4 bases, with 15 bases between. The DNA of the CDR3 is TGTGCCAGCAGCCTCAGTTGGGGGCCGGGAAACACCATATATTTT. It is translated as CASSLSWGPGNTIYF.

This clonotype was counted many times. The gene calls are TRBV7-2 and TRBJ2-1; the D is unclear. This CDR3 has 12 amino acids. Trimming removed 1 base from V and 9 bases from J, with 7 bases in between. The germline CDR1 and CDR2 sequences are SGHTA and FQGNSA. In DNA, the CDR3 is TGTGCCAGCAGCTTAGTGGTAGTTGAGCAGTTCTTC. Translating it yields CASSLVVVEQFF.

The chain joins TRBV6-6 to TRBJ1-5, with 10 nucleotides matching TRBD1. CDR1 MNHNY and CDR2 SVGAGI come from the germline V gene (reference sequence). This CDR3 spans 14 amino acids. Losses at the gene ends were 7 bases for V and 8 bases for J; bases not matched to a gene: 8. The CDR3 loop reads CASTETGGNEPQHF. DNA for the CDR3: TGTGCCAGCACCGAGACAGGGGGCAACGAGCCCCAGCATTTT.

This chain uses TRBV9 with TRBJ1-2, with D perhaps matching TRBD1 (5 bases). CDR1 is SGDLS and CDR2 is YYNGEE in the germline V gene. The CDR3 covers 16 residues. Between the trimmed V and J ends, which lost 0 bases and 4 bases, there was a span of 16 bases. The CDR3 coding sequence is TGTGCCAGCAGCGTAGCTACGACAGACCGCGGCTATGGCTACACCTTC. Its protein is CASSVATTDRGYGYTF.

This clonotype was detected ten times or more. The rearrangement links TRBV7-8 to TRBJ2-5; D gene ambiguous. V was pared by 1 base and J by 5 bases, with 14 bases between. The germline gives CDR1 SGHVS, CDR2 FQNEAQ. The CDR3 loop spans 15 amino acids. In DNA, the CDR3 is TGTGCCAGCAGCTTAGAATGGGCGTCCTACGAGACCCAGTACTTC. Its translation is CASSLEWASYETQYF. Full variable domain (remainder filled in from reference TRBV7-8 and TRBJ2-5): GAGVSQSPRYKVAKRGQDVALRCDPISGHVSLFWYQQALGQGPEFLTYFQNEAQLDKSGLPSDRFFAERPEGSVSTLKIQRTQQEDSAVYLCASSLEWASYETQYFGPGTRLLVL.

Only a few counts were recorded for this clonotype. The chain recombines TRBV7-2 with TRBJ2-7, with unresolved D. Per germline, CDR1 SGHTA and CDR2 FQGNSA. The CDR3 is 13 residues long. Trimming took 5 bases from V and 3 from J, leaving 11 bases between them. This chain's CDR3 is CASSLPPFYEQYF. The CDR3 DNA reads as TGTGCCAGCAGCCTCCCACCGTTCTACGAGCAGTACTTC.

V usage is TRBV7-8 and J usage is TRBJ1-5, with D unclear. Germline assignment: CDR1 SGHVS and CDR2 FQNEAQ. This CDR3 has 15 amino acids. Trimming shortened V by 5 bases and J by 0 bases, and 11 bases separated the two germline ends. CDR3 nucleotide sequence: TGTGCCAGCAGCCGGACTGTGATTAGCAATCAGCCCCAGCATTTT. It yields the protein CASSRTVISNQPQHF.

There are a few counts of this clonotype. The chain carries TRBV7-2 and TRBJ2-1, with D unresolved. Germline V gene data show CDR1 as SGHTA and CDR2 as FQGNSA. Trimming took off 5 bases at V and 7 bases at J, with 9 bases between the two ends. There are 12 residues in the CDR3. CDR3 DNA: TGTGCCAGCAGCACGTACGGGAATGAGCAGTTCTTC. Its protein is CASSTYGNEQFF.

This rearrangement joins TRBV2 to TRBJ1-5; TRBD1 is a possible D gene (6 bases). Trimming removed 7 bases at V and 3 bases at J, with 10 bases between. The CDR3 is 13 amino acids. In germline, CDR1 is SNHLY, CDR2 FYNNEI. CDR3 DNA: TGTGCCAGCAAGGGGGGATACAATCAGCCCCAGCATTTT. It yields the protein CASKGGYNQPQHF.

This chain connects TRBV6-1 to TRBJ2-5; 11 nucleotides agree with TRBD1. The CDR3 spans 15 residues. V shed 6 bases and J 3 bases; nucleotides not matched to a gene: 6. The germline V gene has CDR1 MNHNS and CDR2 SASEGT. The CDR3 coding sequence is TGTGCCAGCAGCCCCAGGACAGGGGGCGAAGAGACCCAGTACTTC. This gives the protein CASSPRTGGEETQYF.

This clonotype turned up a few times. The chain joins TRBV2 to TRBJ2-5; no definite D call. The V gene lost 3 bases and the J gene lost 5 bases, with 7 bases spanning the gap. Germline-derived CDR1 and CDR2 are SNHLY and FYNNEI. The CDR3 runs to 12 residues. The CDR3 loop reads CASSEVVETQYF. The DNA of the CDR3 is TGTGCCAGCAGTGAGGTGGTGGAGACCCAGTACTTC.

CDR3 in amino acids: CASSIGGYPSQETQYF. The CDR3 nucleotides are TGTGCCAGTAGTATAGGAGGGTATCCTTCCCAAGAGACCCAGTACTTC. The V and J genes are TRBV19 and TRBJ2-5; D is possibly TRBD2 (5 bases). Germline CDR1 LNHDA, CDR2 SQIVND (reference sequence). This CDR3 region has 16 residues. Trimming shortened V by 1 base and J by 1 base, and 13 bases separated the two germline ends.

J is TRBJ1-2 and V is TRBV15; 8 bases fit TRBD1. V trimming: 1 base; J trimming: 5 bases; junction bases outside the gene matches: 6. The CDR3 has 15 residues. CDR1 is LNHNV and CDR2 is YYDKDF in the germline V gene (reference sequence). The CDR3 DNA reads as TGTGCCACCAGCAGAGGCCGGACAGGGTGGTATGGCTACACCTTC. Protein sequence: CATSRGRTGWYGYTF.

The CDR3 DNA reads as TGTGCCAGTAGTATCCTAGCTAAGACAGATACGCAGTATTTT. This gives the protein CASSILAKTDTQYF. The gene calls are TRBV19 and TRBJ2-3; D possibly corresponds to TRBD2 (5 bases). This CDR3 contains 14 residues. The V gene lost 3 bases and the J gene lost 3 bases, with 10 bases spanning the gap. Germline values: CDR1 LNHDA, CDR2 SQIVND (reference sequence). The full variable domain, in which reference TRBV19 and TRBJ2-3 provide the parts outside the CDR3, is DGGITQSPKYLFRKEGQNVTLSCEQNLNHDAMYWYRQDPGQGLRLIYYSQIVNDFQKGDIAEGYSVSREKKESFPLTVTSAQKNPTAFYLCASSILAKTDTQYFGPGTRLTVL.

The chain carries TRBV7-3 and TRBJ2-1, with TRBD1 identical over 9 bases. The CDR3 sequence is 17 residues long. Germline V gives CDR1 SGHTA, CDR2 FQGTGA. V shed 5 bases and J 0 bases; nucleotides not matched to a gene: 8. The CDR3 loop reads CASSPTGGLSSYNEQFF. The CDR3 DNA sequence: TGTGCCAGCAGCCCCACAGGGGGCCTAAGCTCCTACAATGAGCAGTTCTTC.

This clonotype was counted a few times. The CDR3 DNA is TGTGCCAGCTCTTTAATAAGCCTCCGGCTTCTAGCGGGTATTATCTACGAGCAGTACTTC. Its translation is CASSLISLRLLAGIIYEQYF. The chain couples TRBV12-3 or TRBV12-4 to TRBJ2-7; 8 bases map to TRBD2. This CDR3 is 20 amino acids long. Trimming removed 8 bases from V and 3 bases from J; junction bases left unmatched: 27.

V usage is TRBV20-1 and J usage is TRBJ2-3, with 8 bases lining up with TRBD2. The CDR3 is 17 amino acids. The V gene's germline CDR1 is DFQATT and CDR2 SNEGSKA (reference sequence). The junction had 12 bases not matched to a gene; V was cut back by 4 bases and J by 0 bases. The CDR3 DNA sequence: TGCAGTGCTACCCGGTTGGGTAGCGGGGATAGCACAGATACGCAGTATTTT. Protein: CSATRLGSGDSTDTQYF.

This clonotype was observed many times. V gene TRBV7-2 combines with J gene TRBJ2-5; D not certain. The length of the CDR3 is 13 residues. The germline V gene encodes CDR1 SGHTA and CDR2 FQGNSA. V lost 3 bases and J lost 6, with 11 bases in between. CDR3 region: CASSFAEQKTQYF. DNA of the CDR3: TGTGCCAGCAGCTTTGCAGAGCAAAAGACCCAGTACTTC. Supplemented by reference TRBV7-2 and TRBJ2-5, the full variable domain reads GAGVSQSPSNKVTEKGKDVELRCDPISGHTALYWYRQSLGQGLEFLIYFQGNSAPDKSGLPSDRFSAERTGGSVSTLTIQRTQQEDSAVYLCASSFAEQKTQYFGPGTRLLVL.

The rearrangement uses TRBV28 and TRBJ1-1; no clear D. The germline V gene has CDR1 MDHEN and CDR2 SYDVKM. CDR3 length: 13 residues. V was clipped by 3 bases and J by 3 bases, with 8 bases between them. The CDR3 nucleotides read TGTGCCAGCAGTTTGCAAATGGACACTGAAGCTTTCTTT. Residues: CASSLQMDTEAFF.

This clonotype was recorded at least ten times. V usage is TRBV6-1 and J usage is TRBJ2-7, with 9 bases aligning to TRBD2. CDR3 length: 19 amino acids. In germline, CDR1 is MNHNS, CDR2 SASEGT. J lost 5 bases, V lost 7 bases, and 24 bases had no gene match. CDR3 nucleotide sequence: TGTGCCAGCATCTCCCTGCGGGGGGGGAGTGGCGCGATCGAGGACGAGCAGTACTTC. Protein sequence: CASISLRGGSGAIEDEQYF.

This clonotype was picked up one time. V and J are TRBV18 and TRBJ2-5; TRBD1 aligns across 7 bases. With 3 bases clipped from V and 2 bases from J, the junction kept 6 bases outside the gene matches. The germline V gene encodes CDR1 KGHSH and CDR2 LQKENI. The CDR3 contains 15 residues. CDR3 nucleotides: TGTGCCAGCTCACCCCGGGACAGTGCTCAAGAGACCCAGTACTTC. It is translated as CASSPRDSAQETQYF.

This clonotype occurred a few times. This rearrangement joins TRBV7-2 to TRBJ2-2; 10 bases match TRBD2. CDR1 SGHTA and CDR2 FQGNSA come from the germline V gene. Losses at the gene ends were 1 base for V and 6 bases for J; bases not matched to a gene: 8. The CDR3 runs 17 residues. The CDR3 region is CASSLGLLAGNSGELFF. CDR3 bases: TGTGCCAGCAGCTTAGGCTTACTAGCGGGAAATTCCGGGGAGCTGTTTTTT.

This clonotype was detected a few times. The chain is built from TRBV11-2 and TRBJ2-2; a weak D match, TRBD2 (5 bases). The V end lost 6 bases, the J end lost 1 base, and 6 bases lay between the germline ends. The germline V gene encodes CDR1 SGHAT and CDR2 FQNNGV. This CDR3 spans 13 amino acids. This chain's CDR3 is CASSAGNTGELFF. The DNA of the CDR3 is TGTGCCAGCAGTGCGGGGAACACCGGGGAGCTGTTTTTT.

This clonotype has a single count. The chain recombines TRBV6-6 with TRBJ2-7; no firm D call. Germline CDR1 and CDR2: MNHNY and SVGAGI (reference sequence). Trimming pared 8 bases from V and 1 base from J, leaving 15 bases between. The CDR3 covers 14 residues. The CDR3 DNA sequence: TGTGCCAGCCATACAGCCACTACATCCTACGAGCAGTACTTC. Amino acids: CASHTATTSYEQYF.

Turning to this clonotype: Germline and junction disagree at one end, which may indicate a read error. This chain links TRBV7-2 with TRBJ2-3; D is unresolved. The CDR3 spans 13 residues. Germline CDR1 reads SGHTA; CDR2 reads FQGNSA. The CDR3 nucleotides are TGTGCCAGCAGCTGGACCGACGCAGATACGCAGTGTTTT. It yields the protein CASSWTDADTQCF.